One sample yielded the 29 T cell receptor beta chains listed below, sequenced in a study of blood T cell repertoires in COVID-19. The table came from immunoSEQ multiplex PCR; TCRdb's copy has only in-frame clones and leaves some out. The data hold over 200,000 clones, with over 75% observed a single time. The source material was PBMCs or T cells enriched from blood (not recorded which). Receptor source: a woman in her twenties or thirties who had been exposed to COVID-19.

V is TRBV30 and J is TRBJ2-5, with 10 bases aligning to TRBD2. Germline V lookup: CDR1 GTSNPN, CDR2 SVGIG (reference sequence). This CDR3 has 15 amino acids. V shed 1 base and J 5 bases; nucleotides not matched to a gene: 7. CDR3 region: CAWSATGLATETQYF. The CDR3, as DNA: TGTGCCTGGAGTGCGACGGGACTAGCGACGGAGACCCAGTACTTC.

The count of this clone is one. The J gene is TRBJ2-7, the V gene TRBV19; no reliable D call. CDR3 size: 14 residues. The V and J ends lost 5 bases and 0 bases respectively, with 11 bases between them. Per germline, CDR1 LNHDA and CDR2 SQIVND (reference sequence). The CDR3 sequence: CASSARVSSYEQYF. CDR3 bases: TGTGCCAGTAGTGCACGGGTAAGCTCCTACGAGCAGTACTTC.

The chain employs TRBV30 and TRBJ2-6; a weak D match, TRBD2 (6 bases). CDR1 and CDR2 from the germline V gene are GTSNPN and SVGIG (reference sequence). The CDR3 is made up of 17 amino acids. V was cut by 3 bases and J by 1 base, with 16 bases left in between. The CDR3 reads CAWSPGAGRSGANVLTF. The CDR3 DNA reads as TGTGCCTGGAGCCCAGGTGCGGGGAGATCTGGGGCCAACGTCCTGACTTTC.

This clone was picked up one time. The chain couples TRBV20-1 to TRBJ1-5; TRBD1 might be the D (6 bases). CDR1 DFQATT and CDR2 SNEGSKA come from the germline V gene (reference sequence). This CDR3 contains 18 residues. V lost 3 bases to trimming and J lost 4 bases, with 25 bases between them. CDR3 region: CSASFSVGGGLTNQPQHF. As DNA, the CDR3 is TGCAGTGCTAGTTTCTCTGTTGGGGGGGGGCTAACTAATCAGCCCCAGCATTTT.

The chain uses TRBV7-9 and TRBJ1-4; D unresolved. V was pared by 7 bases and J by 6 bases, with 9 bases between. Germline-derived CDR1 and CDR2 are SEHNR and FQNEAQ (reference sequence). The CDR3 sequence is 12 residues long. DNA for the CDR3: TGTGCCAGCACCACGAGTTATGAAAAACTGTTTTTT. Translating gives CASTTSYEKLFF.

The chain is built from TRBV5-1 and TRBJ2-5; weak D call: TRBD1 (5 bases). Germline V gene sequence: CDR1 SGHRS, CDR2 YFSETQ. V shed 0 bases and J shed 4 bases, with 16 bases lying between them. The CDR3 loop spans 16 amino acids. In nucleotides, the CDR3 is TGCGCCAGCAGCTTGGACGCAGGGTCCCCCGGAGAGACCCAGTACTTC. It encodes CASSLDAGSPGETQYF. The full variable domain, its missing parts supplied by reference TRBV5-1 and TRBJ2-5, is KAGVTQTPRYLIKTRGQQVTLSCSPISGHRSVSWYQQTPGQGLQFLFEYFSETQRNKGNFPGRFSGRQFSNSRSEMNVSTLELGDSALYLCASSLDAGSPGETQYFGPGTRLLVL.

The chain employs TRBV5-6 and TRBJ2-1, with TRBD2 matching over 7 bases. This CDR3 has 16 residues. Germline CDR1 SGHDT, CDR2 YYEEEE. Trimming cost V 3 bases and J 0 bases; bases outside gene matches: 6. The CDR3 region is CASSWGGPFSYNEQFF. Here the CDR3 DNA reads TGTGCCAGCAGCTGGGGAGGGCCCTTCTCCTACAATGAGCAGTTCTTC.

J is TRBJ1-1 and V is TRBV5-5; D possibly corresponds to TRBD1 (5 bases). Per the germline V gene, CDR1 is SGHKS and CDR2 is YYEKEE (reference sequence). V was trimmed by 2 bases and J by 1 base, leaving 6 bases between them. This CDR3 is built from 13 residues. CDR3 nucleotide sequence: TGTGCCAGCAGCTTCCAGGGGAACACTGAAGCTTTCTTT. It codes for CASSFQGNTEAFF.

The J gene is TRBJ2-7, the V gene TRBV6-5; D is uncertain. This CDR3 is built from 14 residues. CDR1 is MNHEY, CDR2 SVGAGI, per germline. V gave up 0 bases and J gave up 3 bases, with 9 bases separating them. CDR3 coding DNA: TGTGCCAGCAGTTACTCGCCGGGTAACTACGAGCAGTACTTC. It codes for CASSYSPGNYEQYF.

V usage is TRBV18 and J usage is TRBJ1-1, with 7 bases aligning to TRBD1. The germline V gene has CDR1 KGHSH and CDR2 LQKENI. Trimming took 3 bases from V and 3 from J; bases not matched to a gene: 10. The CDR3 consists of 16 residues. CDR3 nucleotide sequence: TGTGCCAGCTCACCCATCGGGACAGTGGCGCACACTGAAGCTTTCTTT. Residues: CASSPIGTVAHTEAFF.

The rearrangement uses TRBV18 and TRBJ2-7, with 9 bases matching TRBD1. CDR3 length: 14 residues. Germline V lookup: CDR1 KGHSH, CDR2 LQKENI. J was trimmed by 6 bases and V by 2 bases; bases with no gene match: 5. CDR3 residues: CASSPGTGLREQYF. The CDR3, as DNA: TGTGCCAGCTCACCAGGGACAGGGTTACGCGAGCAGTACTTC.

This clone was seen more than once but under ten times. J is TRBJ1-6 and V is TRBV19, with 7 nucleotides matching TRBD1. Germline CDR1 LNHDA, CDR2 SQIVND (reference sequence). V lost 6 bases and J lost 5; bases outside the gene matches: 4. CDR3 length equals 14 residues. The CDR3 loop reads CASSLGQDNSPLHF. CDR3 coding DNA: TGTGCCAGTAGCCTTGGACAGGATAATTCACCCCTCCACTTT.

This sequence joins TRBV6-5 and TRBJ1-5, with unresolved D. V lost 2 bases and J 11 bases, leaving 10 bases between the germline ends. CDR1 is MNHEY and CDR2 is SVGAGI in the germline V gene. The CDR3 runs to 12 residues. The CDR3 DNA sequence: TGTGCCAGCAGTTACCGAGGACTATCCCAGCATTTT. This sequence encodes CASSYRGLSQHF.

The chain employs TRBV3-1 (or the pseudogene TRBV3-2) and TRBJ2-7, with D hard to call. CDR1 and CDR2 (germline): LGHDT, YNNKEL (reference sequence). The CDR3 totals 15 residues. V lost 4 bases to trimming and J lost 0 bases, with 13 bases between them. CDR3 coding DNA: TGTGCCAGCAGCCCCTTCCTTTTTAGCTCCTACGAGCAGTACTTC. Translating gives CASSPFLFSSYEQYF.

The rearrangement uses TRBV7-9 and TRBJ2-3; 12 positions match TRBD2. Trimming removed 0 bases from V and 5 bases from J; junction bases left unmatched: 3. Per the germline V gene, CDR1 is SEHNR and CDR2 is FQNEAQ (reference sequence). The CDR3 runs to 16 residues. DNA of the CDR3: TGTGCCAGCAGCTTAGCTCTAGCGGGAGGGGGAGATACGCAGTATTTT. It translates to CASSLALAGGGDTQYF.

This clone was detected only a few times. The DNA for the CDR3 is TGTGCCAGCTCAGACAGGGGGTTCTCCCGCGGAAACACCATATATTTT. Protein: CASSDRGFSRGNTIYF. V usage is TRBV18 and J usage is TRBJ1-3; 9 bases align to TRBD1. This CDR3 comprises 16 residues. V shed 5 bases, J shed 4 bases, and the junction held 9 bases outside the gene matches. Germline CDR1 KGHSH, CDR2 LQKENI.

The chain combines TRBV15 with TRBJ2-7, with 14 bases matching TRBD2. J was trimmed by 6 bases and V by 5 bases; bases with no gene match: 3. CDR3 length: 14 amino acids. Germline loops: CDR1 LNHNV, CDR2 YYDKDF (reference sequence). The CDR3 coding sequence is TGTGCCACCAGCTGGGGACTAGCGGGAGTCGAGCAGTACTTC. As protein: CATSWGLAGVEQYF.

This clone was picked up one time. The chain has TRBV21-1 and TRBJ1-5. TRBV21-1 is a pseudogene locus. The CDR3 consists of 13 residues. The chain's CDR3 is CASSRGGNQPQHF. The CDR3 DNA reads TGTGCCAGCTCCCGGGGGGGCAATCAGCCCCAGCATTTT.

The CDR3 sequence: CASSLWQNYEAFF. Here the CDR3 DNA reads TGTGCCAGCAGTTTGTGGCAGAATTATGAAGCTTTCTTT. This sequence joins TRBV28 and TRBJ1-1; D is unclear. V dropped 3 bases and J dropped 7 bases, with 12 bases sitting between them. This CDR3 has 13 amino acids. From germline, CDR1 is MDHEN and CDR2 SYDVKM.

The chain couples TRBV29-1 to TRBJ2-1; TRBD2 matches 12 bases. The CDR3 loop spans 15 amino acids. Trimming took 2 bases from V and 5 from J; bases not matched to a gene: 4. Per the germline V gene, CDR1 is SQVTM and CDR2 is ANQGSEA. The DNA for the CDR3 is TGCAGCGTTGAATTTTGGACTAGCGGGGACAATGAGCAGTTCTTC. It yields the protein CSVEFWTSGDNEQFF.

The chain uses TRBV27 and TRBJ1-6; TRBD1 matches at 7 bases. CDR1 and CDR2 (germline): MNHEY, SMNVEV (reference sequence). CDR3 length equals 14 residues. The V and J ends lost 5 bases and 5 bases, in that order; junction bases with no gene match: 3. CDR3 sequence: CASSRQGHNSPLHF. CDR3 nucleotides: TGTGCCAGCAGTCGACAGGGACATAATTCACCCCTCCACTTT.

The chain uses TRBV5-4 and TRBJ2-2, with D uncertain. Germline CDR1 reads SGHNT; CDR2 reads YYREEE (reference sequence). The CDR3 has 14 residues. V lost 2 bases, J lost 5 bases, and 10 bases lay in between. In DNA form, the CDR3 reads TGTGCCAGCAGCTTAGCTGTCTCTACCGGGGAGCTGTTTTTT. Its protein product is CASSLAVSTGELFF.

This chain joins TRBV7-3 and TRBJ2-5, with 11 bases that match TRBD2. Per the germline V gene, CDR1 is SGHTA and CDR2 is FQGTGA. Trimming at V came to 5 bases and at J to 4 bases, leaving 6 bases not matched to a gene. The CDR3 is 15 residues long. The CDR3 protein is CASSPTSGSPETQYF. The CDR3 DNA reads TGTGCCAGCAGCCCCACTAGCGGGAGCCCAGAGACCCAGTACTTC.

The chain employs TRBV4-2 and TRBJ2-1; no definite D call. CDR3 length: 15 amino acids. The ends were cut back, 1 base at V and 0 bases at J, with 7 bases in the middle. Germline values: CDR1 LGHNA, CDR2 YNFKEQ. The CDR3 sequence: CASSQASSSYNEQFF. CDR3 nucleotides: TGTGCCAGCAGCCAAGCTTCGAGCTCCTACAATGAGCAGTTCTTC.

This chain joins TRBV4-1 and TRBJ2-7; 9 nucleotides line up with TRBD2. CDR1 is MGHRA, CDR2 YSYEKL, per germline. The V segment lost 0 bases and the J segment 7 bases; nucleotides outside the gene matches: 16. The CDR3 is 18 amino acids. CDR3 region: CASSQDPMAGGYYGEQYF. The CDR3 region has the DNA TGCGCCAGCAGCCAAGATCCCATGGCGGGAGGGTACTACGGGGAGCAGTACTTC.

The chain carries TRBV29-1 and TRBJ2-1; 11 nucleotides line up with TRBD2. This CDR3 is 15 amino acids long. Germline lookup yields CDR1 SQVTM and CDR2 ANQGSEA. The V and J ends lost 4 bases and 5 bases, in that order; junction bases with no gene match: 7. The CDR3 spells CSVAQVAGGHNEQFF. Here the CDR3 DNA reads TGCAGCGTTGCTCAGGTAGCGGGAGGGCACAATGAGCAGTTCTTC.

This chain joins TRBV6-5 and TRBJ2-3; D perhaps matches TRBD1 (5 bases). The CDR3 has 13 residues. CDR1 MNHEY and CDR2 SVGAGI come from the germline V gene. Deletions cut 10 bases from V and 4 bases from J, with 15 bases between. The CDR3 reads CAITKGLSDTQYF. Written as DNA, the CDR3 is TGTGCCATCACGAAGGGGTTGTCAGATACGCAGTATTTT.

This chain connects TRBV3-1 (or the pseudogene TRBV3-2) to TRBJ1-6, with TRBD1 matching 9 bases. With V trimmed by 0 bases and J by 9 bases, 12 bases remained unmatched. CDR3 length equals 18 residues. Germline V gene lookup returns CDR1 LGHDT and CDR2 YNNKEL (reference sequence). CDR3 DNA: TGTGCCAGCAGCCAAGAGGTCCCCGGACAGGGGTGGAGTTCACCCCTCCACTTT. It specifies CASSQEVPGQGWSSPLHF.

The chain has TRBV5-6 and TRBJ2-1, with 13 nucleotides matching TRBD2. The CDR3 extends over 17 amino acids. V was clipped by 0 bases and J by 5 bases; unmatched bases: 5. Per germline, CDR1 SGHDT and CDR2 YYEEEE. The CDR3 nucleotides are TGTGCCAGCAGCTTGGTTGTTGGACTAGCGGGGGACAATGAGCAGTTCTTC. This codes for CASSLVVGLAGDNEQFF.